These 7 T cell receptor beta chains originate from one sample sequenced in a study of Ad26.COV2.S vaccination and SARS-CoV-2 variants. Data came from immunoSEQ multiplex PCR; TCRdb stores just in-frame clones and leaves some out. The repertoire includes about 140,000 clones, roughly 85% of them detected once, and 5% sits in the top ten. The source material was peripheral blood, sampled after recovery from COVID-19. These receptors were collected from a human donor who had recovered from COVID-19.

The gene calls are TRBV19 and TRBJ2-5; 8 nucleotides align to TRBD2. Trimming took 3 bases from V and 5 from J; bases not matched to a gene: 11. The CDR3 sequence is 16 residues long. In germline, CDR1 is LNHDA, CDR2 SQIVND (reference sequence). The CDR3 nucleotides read TGTGCCAGTAGTATCGGTGGTTCGGGGGGGTTGGAGACCCAGTACTTC. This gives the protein CASSIGGSGGLETQYF.

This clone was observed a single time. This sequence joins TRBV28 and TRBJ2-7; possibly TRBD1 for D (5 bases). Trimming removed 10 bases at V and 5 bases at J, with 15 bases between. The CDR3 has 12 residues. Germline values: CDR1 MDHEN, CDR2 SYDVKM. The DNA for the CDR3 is TGTGCCACCCAAGTAGGGGCCGACGAGCAGTACTTC. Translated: CATQVGADEQYF.

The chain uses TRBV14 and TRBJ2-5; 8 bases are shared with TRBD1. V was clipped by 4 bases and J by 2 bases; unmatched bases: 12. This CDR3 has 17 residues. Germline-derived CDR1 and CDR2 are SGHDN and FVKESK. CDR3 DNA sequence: TGTGCCAGCAGCCCGCTGGACAGGGCTCGCTATCAAGAGACCCAGTACTTC. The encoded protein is CASSPLDRARYQETQYF.

The CDR3 reads CASSADSSSGNTIYF. In nucleotides, the CDR3 is TGTGCCAGCAGCGCGGACAGCTCTTCTGGAAACACCATATATTTT. V is TRBV7-2 and J is TRBJ1-3; the D gene is possibly TRBD1 (6 bases). V gave up 5 bases and J gave up 1 base, with 12 bases separating them. CDR1 and CDR2 from the germline V gene are SGHTA and FQGNSA. This CDR3 contains 15 residues.

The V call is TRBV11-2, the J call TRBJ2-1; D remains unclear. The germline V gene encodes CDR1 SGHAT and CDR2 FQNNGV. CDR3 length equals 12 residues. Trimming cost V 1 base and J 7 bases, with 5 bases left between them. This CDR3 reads CASSLVRNEQFF. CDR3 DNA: TGTGCCAGCAGCTTAGTCAGGAATGAGCAGTTCTTC.

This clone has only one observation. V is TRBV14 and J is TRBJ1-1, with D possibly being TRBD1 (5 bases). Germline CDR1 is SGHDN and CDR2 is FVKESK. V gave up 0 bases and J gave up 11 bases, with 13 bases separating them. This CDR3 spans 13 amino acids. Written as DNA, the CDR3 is TGTGCCAGCAGCCAAGATCTGGGAGGGGTCGCTTTCTTT. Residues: CASSQDLGGVAFF.

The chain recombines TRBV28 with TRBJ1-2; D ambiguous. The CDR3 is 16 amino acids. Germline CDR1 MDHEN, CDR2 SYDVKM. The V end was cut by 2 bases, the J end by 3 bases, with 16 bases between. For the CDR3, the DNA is TGTGCCAGCAGTTTAGTCCCCGGGGAAATTGACTATGGCTACACCTTC. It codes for CASSLVPGEIDYGYTF.